The present entry profiles one TCR beta chain with its context. The antigen is undetermined. It was with 60 Vbeta and 13 Jbeta primers that the PCR ran. Some clones are missing from TCRdb's copy, which holds only in-frame ones; the method was immunoSEQ multiplex PCR. This repertoire includes approximately 50,000 clones. The CDR3 spans 11 residues. Trimming took off 0 bases at V and 7 bases at J, with 3 bases between the two ends. Germline CDR1 and CDR2: SEHNR and FQNEAQ (reference sequence). This sample is drawn from a study of cytomegalovirus exposure and HLA in healthy donors. About the research overall: From donors who were HLA-typed, an early data release held 70 million to 90 million unique TCRs.

Healthy bone marrow donors made up the cohort. Findings of the study overall: Within a later analysis, the majority of CMV-associated TCR beta chains appeared HLA-restricted. Usually a TCR sequence was rare, but some public TCRs were found in many donors.

This receptor was taken from a female donor in good health and CMV-seronegative. This chain connects TRBV7-9 to TRBJ1-2, with D unclear. Sequenced: PBMCs. The CDR3 protein is CASSLASGYTF. For the CDR3, the DNA is TGTGCCAGCAGCTTAGCGAGTGGCTACACCTTC.